The clone carrying this TCR beta chain was recorded a few times. The antigen is undetermined. TCR beta CDR3 regions were amplified from RNA transcripts. The TCR CDR3 first-round RT-PCR relied on the HTBI primer set. TCRdb re-derived calls from the multiplex PCR reads in MiXCR, one entry per CDR3 protein. The repertoire consists of about 480,000 distinct CDR3 sequences, with over 13% occurring once and the leading ten covering under 20%. V shed 10 bases and J 6 bases; nucleotides not matched to a gene: 8. CDR3 size: 13 residues. The data were taken from a study of T cells in Graves' hyperthyroidism and ophthalmopathy. Looking at the study overall: It was at initial diagnosis, before any treatment, that peripheral blood was collected.

Stable hyperthyroidism: no ophthalmopathy progression over 18 months of follow-up. General study points: Most expanded thyroid clonotypes above 0.001 recurred in blood. From stable hyperthyroidism, ophthalmopathy was separated by a 13 V-J model.

This clonotype was sampled from a woman under 30 with Graves' hyperthyroidism. This chain connects TRBV12-3 or TRBV12-4 to TRBJ2-2; TRBD2 agrees at 7 bases. Sample: blood. In DNA form, the CDR3 reads TGTGCCACCTGGGTAAGCGGGGCCGGGGAGCTGTTTTTT. Protein: CATWVSGAGELFF.